The source of this T cell receptor (beta chain) is a study of cytomegalovirus exposure and HLA in healthy donors (dated 2017 in TCRdb). Background for the entire study: An earlier analysis of roughly 610 of the donors reported 250 to 350 Gb of sequence data and 95 million to 130 million unique TCR beta sequences obtained from some 200 million T cells. About 320 gigabases of sequencing data and approximately 80 million unique TCR sequences were included in an early release covering under 650 HLA-typed donors. Of the 300 to 450 genotyped donors, 65% to 90% fell in the genetic ancestry cluster associated with self-reported Caucasian donors. The study aimed to test whether cataloging public T cell receptors could reveal signatures of past pathogen exposure. Using immunosequencing, the study profiled T cell repertoires from 666 subjects and related those repertoires to cytomegalovirus serostatus. In addition to the first cohort of 666 subjects, a separate validation cohort of 120 different subjects was used. The study combined high-throughput TCR immunosequencing, statistical association of individual TCRs with disease status, and machine learning to predict cytomegalovirus infection status. A later analysis re-analyzed previously published TCR beta repertoires from hundreds of donors and added high-resolution HLA genotyping to study TCR occurrence patterns. In the later analysis, no new phenotypic data were used to find candidate immune exposures; instead, reliance was placed on TCR beta sequences and their occurrence across donors. To decide whether each TCR beta V gene segment behaved as functional or pseudogenic, an earlier analysis of approximately 590 of the donors relied on high-throughput TCR beta sequencing. Alongside the repertoire data, information on donor age, sex, ethnicity and CMV serostatus was compiled. A later genetic analysis took genome-wide SNP genotypes for about three fifths of the 666 donors and used that subset as a discovery cohort. All discovery cohort repertoires had been generated on a single sequencing platform. Both class I and class II loci were covered by HLA typing, at four-digit resolution. The number of typed donors differed by locus: roughly 629-640 for A, B, C, DRB1 and DQB1; some 500 for DQA1; approximately 610 for DPA1; and around 450 for DPB1. Roughly five DR-DQ haplotypes were handled as single units for association and clustering, since linkage in the cohort was strong. Among roughly 370 genotyped donors of the cohort, an average of about 240,000 unique TCR beta nucleotide sequences were sequenced per donor, roughly 20% of them non-productive. Here is what the overall study found, with its caveats: A later genetic analysis reported fewer N-insertions in productive TCRs among donors in an Asian-associated ancestry cluster than the roughly 640-donor mean. The sequencing pipeline was judged likely to have produced a cluster of highly shared sequence variants as a technical artifact. In an earlier analysis of around 600 of the donors, most TCR beta V segments were observed in productive rearrangements about 87% or about 30% of the time, broadly matching IMGT annotations. According to a later analysis, most CMV-associated TCR beta chains appeared to be HLA-restricted, and the HLA associations seemed to be driven largely by CMV exposure. Approximately 16 rarely observed V segments, including chromosome 9 orphons, were excluded from the earlier analysis of a few hundred of the donors because counts were too low. According to a later analysis, TCR association rates differed among HLA loci, with DRB1 alleles showing the most associated TCRs and HLA-C alleles showing the fewest. In both the original and validation cohorts, the classifier was reported to diagnose cytomegalovirus status with high specificity and sensitivity. The presence/absence analyses assumed that sequencing depth was roughly uniform across donors, and that assumption may not be true. A few of the identified cytomegalovirus-associated TCR beta chains were confirmed in vitro to be specific for cytomegalovirus antigens. Some IMGT-functional V segments, including TRBV6-2 and TRBV6-3, could not be told apart with the 87-base-pair reads, so those segments were excluded. Because some donors lacked HLA typing at each locus, the association tests relied only on the typed subset. An association between a missense DCLRE1C variant and V-gene and J-gene trimming of TCR beta chains was found in a later genetic analysis and replicated in an independent cohort. At a false discovery rate of 0.05, a later analysis linked 16,951 TCR beta sequences to specific HLA alleles. When HLA alleles, especially DR and DQ, strongly co-occurred, TCR associations were difficult to assign to individual alleles. This cohort had only TCR beta chains sequenced, and the lack of alpha or paired-chain data limited which features could be detected. Compared with equally common non-associated chains, HLA-associated TCR beta chains in a later analysis were more clonally expanded and had lower generation probabilities. While some public TCRs were present in many individuals, most TCR sequences turned up only very rarely across donors. According to a later analysis, parvovirus B19, influenza, CMV and Epstein-Barr virus appeared linked to several top co-occurrence clusters. For the cohort, immune exposure information was limited to CMV serostatus. Correlated functional status among segregating V segments might reflect linkage disequilibrium, but an unknown experimental factor could not be ruled out. A further reported finding was that TCR beta sequences accurately predicted the HLA-A and HLA-B alleles for most subjects in the first cohort. It was suggested by the authors that the approach could potentially be generalized to other disease states and immunological phenotypes. The study gave a list of about 150 TCR beta chains associated with cytomegalovirus.

The cohort consisted of hundreds of healthy bone marrow donors. All cohort members were sampled while nominally healthy, although unrecorded immune exposures were likely present. The donor was CMV seropositive and was included in the group of almost 300 seropositive cohort members. A peripheral blood sample was collected from each donor, and TCR beta sequencing was performed on peripheral blood mononuclear cells. The Qiagen DNeasy Blood Extraction Kit was used to extract genomic DNA from the blood cell samples. Regarding this clone: The antigen this receptor binds is unknown. Per-nucleotide qualities are absent, and no much larger clonotype sits a single base away.

V is cut back by 4 bases and J by 8 bases, with 20 bases in the junction unmatched. Taken from the germline V gene, the CDR1 and CDR2 loops are KGHSY and FQNENV. The CDR3 runs 18 residues from the cysteine to the phenylalanine. Kept here is only the CDR3 DNA, which spans 54 bases and is read in frame from base 1. The library was obtained by the immunoSEQ multiplex PCR assay. The multiplex PCR relied on a mix of 60 forward primers for TCR Vbeta segments and 13 reverse primers for TCR Jbeta segments. A multiplex PCR assay on genomic DNA amplified the CDR3 region of rearranged TCR beta genes. On the Illumina HiSeq System, the amplified TCR beta libraries were sequenced as 87-base-pair reads. The study's own analysis went as follows. A later analysis tallied 75 million to 85 million unique TCR beta chains across the 600 to 700 repertoires, and some 10 million of those chains were shared by two or more donors. A nearest-neighbor algorithm error-corrected the raw reads and collapsed the reads into unique sequences, merging closely related sequences to remove PCR and sequencing errors. V, D and J gene segments were assigned by aligning CDR3 sequences to IMGT reference sequences. Each retained sequence needed at least a six-nucleotide match to both a V gene segment and a J gene segment. A rearrangement counted as productive if the CDR3 had no stop codons and remained in frame with V and J, and every other rearrangement counted as non-productive. CDR3 was defined according to IMGT convention as the region running from the second conserved V-encoded cysteine to the conserved J-encoded phenylalanine. Sequences without an unambiguous match to a single V gene segment were excluded from the earlier analysis of 587 of the donors. In an earlier analysis of about 590 of the donors, a V segment was called functional when productive rearrangements were above 56.7%, and segregating when the standard deviation between donors exceeded 5%. A statistical classification framework was developed to diagnose cytomegalovirus status using the catalog of TCR beta chain sequences. In a later analysis, V and J genes were assigned by comparing TCR nucleotide sequences against IMGT/GENE-DB human TR gene sequences. Using the TCRdist pipeline, a later analysis assigned CDR3 sequences along with most-parsimonious VDJ recombination scenarios. A later analysis defined each TCR beta chain by its CDR3 amino acid sequence plus V-gene family, and excluded reads lacking a unique V-gene family. A later analysis removed over 500 highly shared, low-generation-probability nucleotide sequences to deal with suspected cross-contamination and a sequencing artifact. A later analysis calculated a clonal expansion index for each public chain from normalized within-repertoire ranks of inferred template counts. A later analysis computed generation probabilities with a VDJ recombination model fitted to out-of-frame rearrangements, and checked the results against IGoR. Hypergeometric tests were used in a later analysis to score TCR-TCR, TCR-HLA and TCR-CMV co-occurrence, with a repertoire-size bias correction applied to the TCR pairs. False discovery rates were estimated in a later analysis by permuting HLA or CMV assignments 20 times. In a later analysis, co-occurring TCRs were grouped using DBSCAN, and TCRdist sequence similarity was added for clustering within HLA-allele-positive subsets. Co-occurrence clustering excluded repertoires with fewer than 30,000 or more than 120,000 public chains, plus five with anomalous nucleotide sharing. This is the immuneACCESS table as TCRdb keeps it, with only in-frame sequences that have V and J called. A part of the clones is gone; compared with another copy, unresolved V genes explain less than half, and the rest is unexplained. V and J calls and clone size are as listed in that table; D and trimming were resolved from the DNA. This sample gives 100,000 or so clones in total; about 74% of them show up just once. The ten largest clones capture 4% to 5.5% of the sample.

The rearranged chain carries TRBV16 and TRBJ2-1; TRBD1 lines up with 7 middle nucleotides. This receptor was taken from a woman aged 18-30 years in good health and CMV-seropositive. The specimen was PBMCs. In nucleotides, the sequence is TGTGCCAGCAGCCTGCCCGTAACAGGGGACCAATGGGTAGATGAGCAGTTCTTC. It translates as CASSLPVTGDQWVDEQFF.